The 32 T cell receptor beta chains listed next were all sequenced from one sample in a study of T cell responses to AZD1222 COVID-19 vaccine. TCRdb keeps only in-frame clones here, not all; method: immunoSEQ multiplex PCR. The profile shows roughly 140,000 clones, about 93% of them singletons. The sequenced sample was peripheral blood, obtained on day 0 of MenACWY control vaccination. The source is an adult in good health.

V is TRBV9 and J is TRBJ1-1; D ambiguous. CDR1 and CDR2 from the germline V gene are SGDLS and YYNGEE. V was clipped by 2 bases and J by 4 bases, with 9 bases between them. The CDR3 loop spans 13 amino acids. The CDR3 here is CASSVGRTTEAFF. The CDR3 region has the DNA TGTGCCAGCAGCGTGGGCAGAACCACTGAAGCTTTCTTT.

This clone came up a few times. The V gene is TRBV5-1, the J gene TRBJ1-2; D remains ambiguous. V was clipped by 0 bases and J by 1 base, with 7 bases between them. The CDR3 runs 14 residues. CDR1 is SGHRS, CDR2 YFSETQ, per germline. The CDR3 reads CASSLEALNYGYTF. Written as DNA, the CDR3 is TGCGCCAGCAGCTTGGAAGCACTTAACTATGGCTACACCTTC.

The rearrangement links TRBV2 to TRBJ2-3; maybe TRBD1 (6 bases). V was cut by 7 bases and J by 6 bases, with 14 bases left in between. There are 13 residues in the CDR3. CDR1 SNHLY and CDR2 FYNNEI come from the germline V gene. The CDR3, as DNA: TGTGCCAGCAAGGCCCAGAGGGGGGATACGCAGTATTTT. It is translated as CASKAQRGDTQYF. Looking up the rest from reference TRBV2 and TRBJ2-3 gives the full variable domain: EPEVTQTPSHQVTQMGQEVILRCVPISNHLYFYWYRQILGQKVEFLVSFYNNEISEKSEIFDDQFSVERPDGSNFTLKIRSTKLEDSAMYFCASKAQRGDTQYFGPGTRLTVL.

The chain employs TRBV24-1 and TRBJ2-1, with 8 bases identical to TRBD2. This CDR3 has 17 amino acids. Germline CDR1 is KGHDR and CDR2 is SFDVKD. V shed 5 bases and J 1 base; nucleotides not matched to a gene: 9. The CDR3 loop is CATSAPSGGKSYNEQFF. The DNA of the CDR3 is TGTGCCACCAGTGCTCCTTCGGGAGGGAAATCCTACAATGAGCAGTTCTTC.

The gene calls are TRBV11-2 and TRBJ1-1, with D possibly TRBD1 on 5 matching bases. CDR3 size: 14 residues. V lost 5 bases, J lost 5 bases, and 15 bases lay in between. The germline gives CDR1 SGHAT, CDR2 FQNNGV. The CDR3 reads CASSTSGTGTEAFF. CDR3 sequence (DNA): TGTGCCAGCAGCACCTCGGGGACCGGAACTGAAGCTTTCTTT.

This chain links TRBV19 with TRBJ2-7; the match to TRBD2 covers 7 bases. Germline values: CDR1 LNHDA, CDR2 SQIVND (reference sequence). The J segment lost 2 bases and the V segment lost 3 bases, leaving 10 bases of the junction unmatched. This CDR3 contains 16 residues. CDR3 residues: CASSIEGGSPTYEQYF. The CDR3 nucleotides are TGTGCCAGTAGTATTGAGGGCGGGAGCCCAACCTACGAGCAGTACTTC.

This clone occurred once. This sequence joins TRBV10-3 and TRBJ2-1; D ambiguous. Germline-derived CDR1 and CDR2 are ENHRY and SYGVKD. The V gene lost 2 bases and the J gene lost 7 bases, with 15 bases spanning the gap. The CDR3 loop spans 15 amino acids. CDR3 sequence: CAISERASSGNEQFF. The CDR3 DNA is TGTGCCATCAGTGAGAGGGCTAGTTCTGGGAATGAGCAGTTCTTC.

This chain joins TRBV12-5 and TRBJ1-1; D is ambiguous. Deletions cut 6 bases from V and 4 bases from J, with 6 bases between. The CDR3 length is 11 residues. In germline, CDR1 is LGHNT, CDR2 FRNRAP. The CDR3 spells CASGSATEAFF. The CDR3 DNA is TGTGCTAGTGGCTCTGCCACTGAAGCTTTCTTT.

V gene TRBV5-4 combines with J gene TRBJ1-4; tentative D call: TRBD1 (6 bases). This CDR3 has 15 residues. Trimming removed 4 bases at V and 5 bases at J, with 15 bases between. The germline gives CDR1 SGHNT, CDR2 YYREEE (reference sequence). CDR3 in DNA: TGTGCCAGCAGCCCCGGAGGACAGAGGAATGAAAAACTGTTTTTT. This gives the protein CASSPGGQRNEKLFF.

This clone appeared once. The rearrangement uses TRBV2 and TRBJ1-5; D gene uncertain. Trimming cost V 3 bases and J 1 base, with 10 bases left between them. Germline CDR1 and CDR2: SNHLY and FYNNEI. The CDR3 loop spans 15 amino acids. The CDR3 region has the DNA TGTGCCAGCAGTGACCGGCTTGGGAGCAATCAGCCCCAGCATTTT. It encodes CASSDRLGSNQPQHF. Using reference TRBV2 and TRBJ1-5 for the parts outside the CDR3, the full variable domain is EPEVTQTPSHQVTQMGQEVILRCVPISNHLYFYWYRQILGQKVEFLVSFYNNEISEKSEIFDDQFSVERPDGSNFTLKIRSTKLEDSAMYFCASSDRLGSNQPQHFGDGTRLSIL.

This clone was picked up one time. The V call is TRBV9, the J call TRBJ1-1; the match to TRBD1 covers 11 bases. Trimming at V came to 3 bases and at J to 3 bases, leaving 4 bases not matched to a gene. There are 15 residues in the CDR3. Germline-derived CDR1 and CDR2 are SGDLS and YYNGEE. The CDR3 DNA reads as TGTGCCAGCAGCGCGAGGGACAGGGGGGACACTGAAGCTTTCTTT. Protein product: CASSARDRGDTEAFF.

The V call is TRBV6-4, the J call TRBJ2-2; unclear D gene. CDR3 length: 15 residues. Germline CDR1 and CDR2: MRHNA and SNTAGT. V was trimmed by 3 bases and J by 3 bases, leaving 11 bases between them. CDR3 protein: CASSDSDRDTGELFF. The CDR3 DNA is TGTGCCAGCAGTGATTCGGATCGGGACACCGGGGAGCTGTTTTTT.

In this sample, this clone turned up once. The V gene is TRBV6-5, the J gene TRBJ1-2; tentative D call: TRBD1 (6 bases). Per germline, CDR1 MNHEY and CDR2 SVGAGI. The CDR3 runs 15 residues. V shed 6 bases and J shed 4 bases, with 18 bases lying between them. The CDR3 protein is CASRNTRTDAYGYTF. CDR3 nucleotide sequence: TGTGCCAGCAGAAACACCCGGACAGACGCCTATGGCTACACCTTC.

The V and J genes are TRBV6-6 and TRBJ1-6; D is undetermined. Trimming removed 6 bases at V and 5 bases at J, with 14 bases between. Germline loops: CDR1 MNHNY, CDR2 SVGAGI (reference sequence). The length of the CDR3 is 15 residues. The CDR3 protein is CASRGNDRDNSPLHF. DNA for the CDR3: TGTGCCAGCAGGGGGAATGATCGGGATAATTCACCCCTCCACTTT.

This clone was seen more than once but under ten times. This chain joins TRBV10-1 and TRBJ2-7; TRBD1 agrees at 8 bases. There are 16 residues in the CDR3. Looked up from germline, CDR1 is WNHNN and CDR2 is SYGVQD (reference sequence). J lost 2 bases, V lost 2 bases, and 8 bases had no gene match. The CDR3 DNA reads TGCGCCAGCAGTGAGAGTGGGACAGGCAATCCCTACGAGCAGTACTTC. Translating it yields CASSESGTGNPYEQYF.

The CDR3 is CASSLRSANLLNTIYF. In nucleotides, the CDR3 is TGTGCCAGCAGTTTAAGATCAGCAAACCTTCTAAACACCATATATTTT. The J gene is TRBJ1-3, the V gene TRBV28; the D is unclear. The CDR3 length is 16 residues. With 2 bases removed from V and 6 bases from J, the gap between germline ends came to 17 bases. In germline, CDR1 is MDHEN, CDR2 SYDVKM.

The chain uses TRBV30 and TRBJ1-5, with 7 bases aligning to TRBD1. Germline V gene sequence: CDR1 GTSNPN, CDR2 SVGIG (reference sequence). The CDR3 sequence is 14 residues long. The junction had 4 bases not matched to a gene; V was cut back by 0 bases and J by 5 bases. The CDR3 region is CAWSVYRGDQPQHF. CDR3 bases: TGTGCCTGGAGTGTATACAGGGGTGATCAGCCCCAGCATTTT.

The chain combines TRBV7-9 with TRBJ2-7, with a tentative D call TRBD2 (5 bases). V lost 5 bases and J 3 bases, leaving 14 bases between the germline ends. In germline, CDR1 is SEHNR, CDR2 FQNEAQ (reference sequence). The CDR3 is 14 amino acids. CDR3 loop: CASSPRAGGYEQYF. The CDR3, as DNA: TGTGCCAGCAGCCCAAGAGCTGGAGGCTACGAGCAGTACTTC.

The rearrangement uses TRBV18 and TRBJ1-3; D call uncertain. V gave up 1 base and J gave up 9 bases, with 7 bases separating them. CDR1 is KGHSH, CDR2 LQKENI, per germline. The length of the CDR3 is 12 residues. CDR3 sequence reads: CASSPRVGTIYF. DNA for the CDR3: TGTGCCAGCTCACCACGGGTTGGCACCATATATTTT.

The chain employs TRBV7-8 and TRBJ1-5, with D unresolved. The CDR3 consists of 15 residues. The germline gives CDR1 SGHVS, CDR2 FQNEAQ. Between the trimmed V and J ends, which lost 4 bases and 0 bases, there was a span of 10 bases. The CDR3 reads CASSSLILSNQPQHF. The CDR3, as DNA: TGTGCCAGCAGCTCTCTGATACTTAGCAATCAGCCCCAGCATTTT.

V gene TRBV10-2 combines with J gene TRBJ2-4; D is possibly TRBD1 or TRBD2 (5 bases each). CDR1 and CDR2 from the germline V gene are WSHSY and SAAADI. This CDR3 has 20 amino acids. Deletions cut 0 bases from V and 0 bases from J, with 21 bases between. Here the CDR3 DNA reads TGCGCCAGCAGTGAGTCCGGTTTTGGTGGGACCATTCTAGCCAAAAACATTCAGTACTTC. Encoded protein: CASSESGFGGTILAKNIQYF.

This clone occurred a few times. The V gene is TRBV11-3, the J gene TRBJ2-1, with 12 bases lining up with TRBD2. The CDR3 loop spans 17 amino acids. After removal of 5 bases from V and 0 bases from J, the junction contained 5 bases not matched to a gene. Per germline, CDR1 SGHNT and CDR2 YENEEA. CDR3 sequence reads: CASSRASGGASYNEQFF. In DNA form, the CDR3 reads TGTGCCAGCAGCAGAGCTAGCGGGGGGGCCTCCTACAATGAGCAGTTCTTC.

This chain links TRBV12-3 or TRBV12-4 with TRBJ2-7, with D possibly TRBD2 on 5 matching bases. Trimming removed 8 bases from V and 0 bases from J, with 8 bases in between. This CDR3 is built from 12 residues. For the CDR3, the DNA is TGTGCCAGCGGAAGCGGCTCCTACGAGCAGTACTTC. Its protein is CASGSGSYEQYF.

The V call is TRBV19, the J call TRBJ2-1; 7 nucleotides line up with TRBD2. The germline V gene encodes CDR1 LNHDA and CDR2 SQIVND (reference sequence). The CDR3 contains 15 residues. Losses at the gene ends were 5 bases for V and 6 bases for J; bases not matched to a gene: 10. In DNA, the CDR3 is TGTGCCAGTAGTCTGGGGGGGAGAGCCTCCAATGAGCAGTTCTTC. Translated, it gives CASSLGGRASNEQFF.

The chain employs TRBV6-5 and TRBJ2-6; D call uncertain. V lost 6 bases to trimming and J lost 1 base, with 10 bases between them. The CDR3 sequence is 15 residues long. Germline CDR1 and CDR2: MNHEY and SVGAGI. CDR3 in DNA: TGTGCCAGCAGCGCTGAATCTTCTGGGGCCAACGTCCTGACTTTC. Its translation is CASSAESSGANVLTF.

V is TRBV28 and J is TRBJ1-5; unclear D gene. The CDR3 is 11 amino acids. CDR1 is MDHEN, CDR2 SYDVKM, per germline. Trimming pared 5 bases from V and 4 bases from J, leaving 3 bases between. CDR3 region: CASSINQPQHF. The CDR3 DNA reads as TGTGCCAGCAGTATAAATCAGCCCCAGCATTTT.

The gene calls are TRBV7-3 and TRBJ1-1, with TRBD1 as a possible D gene (5 bases). CDR3 length: 15 amino acids. Per the germline V gene, CDR1 is SGHTA and CDR2 is FQGTGA. V shed 5 bases and J shed 1 base, with 14 bases lying between them. The chain's CDR3 is CASSPNTGWNTEAFF. CDR3 bases: TGTGCCAGCAGCCCGAATACAGGTTGGAACACTGAAGCTTTCTTT.

The V gene is TRBV10-3, the J gene TRBJ2-2; no clear D gene. Germline V gene sequence: CDR1 ENHRY, CDR2 SYGVKD. This CDR3 region has 13 residues. The V gene lost 3 bases and the J gene lost 7 bases, with 9 bases spanning the gap. The CDR3 sequence: CAISDPAVGELFF. DNA of the CDR3: TGTGCCATCAGTGATCCGGCAGTCGGGGAGCTGTTTTTT.

V usage is TRBV6-6 and J usage is TRBJ2-2, with D maybe TRBD2 (5 bases). The V end lost 6 bases, the J end lost 0 bases, and 14 bases lay between the germline ends. The CDR3 runs to 16 residues. Germline CDR1 is MNHNY and CDR2 is SVGAGI (reference sequence). For the CDR3, the DNA is TGTGCCAGCAGGGGGAGCGCCCACGCGAACACCGGGGAGCTGTTTTTT. Its translation: CASRGSAHANTGELFF.

This chain joins TRBV6-5 and TRBJ1-3; D gene unclear. With 0 bases removed from V and 4 bases from J, the gap between germline ends came to 4 bases. Per germline, CDR1 MNHEY and CDR2 SVGAGI. This CDR3 spans 13 amino acids. This CDR3 is CASSYSRGNTIYF. In nucleotides, the CDR3 is TGTGCCAGCAGTTACTCGAGAGGAAACACCATATATTTT.

To note about this clone: This same CDR3 is encoded by further DNA sequences in the sample. This sequence joins TRBV28 and TRBJ1-5, with D unresolved. This CDR3 comprises 12 residues. Germline CDR1 reads MDHEN; CDR2 reads SYDVKM. V was pared by 4 bases and J by 2 bases, with 3 bases between. The chain's CDR3 is CASSSGNQPQHF. Written as DNA, the CDR3 is TGTGCCAGCAGTTCCGGCAATCAGCCCCAGCATTTT.

V usage is TRBV9 and J usage is TRBJ2-3; 8 nucleotides line up with TRBD2. CDR1 SGDLS and CDR2 YYNGEE come from the germline V gene. Trimming cost V 0 bases and J 3 bases; bases outside gene matches: 6. The CDR3 covers 16 residues. This CDR3 is CASSVGVGLVTDTQYF. The DNA of the CDR3 is TGTGCCAGCAGCGTAGGGGTGGGACTAGTAACAGATACGCAGTATTTT.